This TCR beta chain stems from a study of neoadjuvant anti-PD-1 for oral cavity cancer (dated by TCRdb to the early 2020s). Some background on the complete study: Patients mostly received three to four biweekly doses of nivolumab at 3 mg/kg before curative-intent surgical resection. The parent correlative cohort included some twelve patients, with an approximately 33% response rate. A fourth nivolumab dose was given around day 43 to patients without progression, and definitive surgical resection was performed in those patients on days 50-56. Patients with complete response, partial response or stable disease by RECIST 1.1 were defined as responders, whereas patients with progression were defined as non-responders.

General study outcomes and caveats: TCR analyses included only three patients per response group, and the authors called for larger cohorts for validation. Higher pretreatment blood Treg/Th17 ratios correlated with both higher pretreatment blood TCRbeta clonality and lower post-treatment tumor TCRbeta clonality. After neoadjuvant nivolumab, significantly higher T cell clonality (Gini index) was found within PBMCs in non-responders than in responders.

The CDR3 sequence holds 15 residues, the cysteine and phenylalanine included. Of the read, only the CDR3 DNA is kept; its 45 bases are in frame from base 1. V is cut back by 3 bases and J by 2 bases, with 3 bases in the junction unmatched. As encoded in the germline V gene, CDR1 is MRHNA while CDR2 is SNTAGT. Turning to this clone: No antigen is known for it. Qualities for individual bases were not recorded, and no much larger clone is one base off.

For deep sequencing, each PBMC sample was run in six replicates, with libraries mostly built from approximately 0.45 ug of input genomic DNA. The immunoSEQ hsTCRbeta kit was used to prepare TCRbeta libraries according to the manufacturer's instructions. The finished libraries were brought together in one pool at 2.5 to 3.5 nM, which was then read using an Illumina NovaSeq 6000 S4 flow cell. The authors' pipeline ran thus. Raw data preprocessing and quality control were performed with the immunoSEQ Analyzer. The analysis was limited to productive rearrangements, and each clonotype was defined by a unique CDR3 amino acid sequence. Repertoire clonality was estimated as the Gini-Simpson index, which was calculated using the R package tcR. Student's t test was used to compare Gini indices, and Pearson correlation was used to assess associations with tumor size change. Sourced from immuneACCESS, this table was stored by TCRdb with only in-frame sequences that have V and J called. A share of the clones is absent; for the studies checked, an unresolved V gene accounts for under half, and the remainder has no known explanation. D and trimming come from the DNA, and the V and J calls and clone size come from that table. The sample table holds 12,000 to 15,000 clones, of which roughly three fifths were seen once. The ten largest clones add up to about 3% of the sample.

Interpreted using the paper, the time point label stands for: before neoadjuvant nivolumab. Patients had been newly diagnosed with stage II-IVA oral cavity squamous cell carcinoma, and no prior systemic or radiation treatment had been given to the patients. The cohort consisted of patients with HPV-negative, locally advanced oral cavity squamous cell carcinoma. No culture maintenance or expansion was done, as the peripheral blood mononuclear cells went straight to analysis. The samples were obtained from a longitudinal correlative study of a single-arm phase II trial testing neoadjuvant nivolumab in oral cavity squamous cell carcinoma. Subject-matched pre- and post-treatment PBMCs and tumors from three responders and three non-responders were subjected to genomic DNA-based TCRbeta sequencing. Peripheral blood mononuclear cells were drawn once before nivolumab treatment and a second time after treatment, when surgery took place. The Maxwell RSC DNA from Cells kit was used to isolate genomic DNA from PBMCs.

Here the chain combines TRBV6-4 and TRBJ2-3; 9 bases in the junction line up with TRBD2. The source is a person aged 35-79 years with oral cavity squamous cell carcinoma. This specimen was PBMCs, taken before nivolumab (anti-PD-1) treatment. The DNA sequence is TGTGCCAGCAGTGAGGGCGGGGGGGCCACAGATACGCAGTATTTT. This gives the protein CASSEGGGATDTQYF.